This T cell receptor (beta chain) was identified during a study of blood T cell repertoires in COVID-19 (dated by TCRdb to the early 2020s). Background for the entire study: Collaborator samples came from the United States, Italy and Spain and covered acute and convalescent phases of COVID-19. The material from the prospective study consisted of cDNA or gDNA derived from T cells, B-cell-depleted T cells, or PBMCs. The dataset comprised deeply sampled blood TCRbeta repertoires from subjects exposed to, actively infected with, or recovered from COVID-19. The repertoires were released in a freely available public database meant as a resource for research on the immune response to SARS-CoV-2. The samples were drawn from two sources: the first 160 participants of the ongoing ImmuneRACE study, and 950 to 1,500 subjects contributed by 6 global collaborators. The sample metadata nearly always contained a de-identified subject ID, COVID-19 status, age in years and sex. Where available, HLA class I and class II types were taken from metadata supplied by the sample provider and were not determined by assay-based typing. Summary of the overall study and its limitations: The amount of clinical and demographic metadata varied by source and participant and was provided uncurated.

The immunoSEQ Assay, a bias-controlled multiplex PCR, was used to amplify TCRbeta CDR3 regions from genomic DNA. In the source study's methods: The number of nucleated cells in each sample was estimated by amplification of reference gene primers within the assay. Sequence reads were collapsed and filtered to measure the absolute abundance of every unique TCRbeta CDR3 rearrangement. For each sample, productive Simpson clonality was calculated by taking the square root of Simpson's diversity index across productive rearrangements. TCRdb's version of the immuneACCESS table is confined to in-frame rearrangements and falls short of the full clone set. An unresolved V gene accounts for under half of the shortfall where checked; the remainder is of unknown origin. V and J calls plus clone size are reproduced from that table; the DNA served to infer D and trimming. For this sample there are 150,000 to 200,000 clones; almost 80% appear just once. The top ten clones comprise roughly a sixth of the sample.

Participants in the prospective study were enrolled through a virtual design, were aged 18 to 89 years, and lived in approximately 24 United States geographic areas. Cohort assignment in the prospective study relied on participant-reported clinical history from a screening survey and a study questionnaire. ImmuneRACE Cohort 3 recovered participants were defined by two consecutive negative NP/OP PCR tests, healthcare professional clearance, or symptom resolution. In the prospective study, mobile phlebotomists collected whole blood, serum and a nasopharyngeal or oropharyngeal swab from each participant. Over a 2-month period, participants in the prospective study had the option of providing additional blood draws and questionnaires. Blood samples from the prospective study were shipped frozen or at room temperature prior to DNA extraction. As encoded in the germline V gene, CDR1 is KGHSH while CDR2 is LQKENI. There are 11 amino acids in the CDR3, from cysteine to phenylalanine inclusive. Just the 33-base CDR3 DNA is kept, in frame starting at base 1. Compared with germline, V lacks 4 bases and J lacks 7 bases; bases without a gene match: 0.

This clone was seen many times. Its antigen has not been determined. No base-level quality is on record; no much larger clone is a single base apart. The receptor was derived from a woman between 50 and 59 years old who had recovered from COVID-19. What was sequenced was PBMCs or T cells enriched from blood (not recorded which). The rearranged chain carries TRBV18 and TRBJ2-5; TRBD2 agrees with 7 junctional bases. CDR3 reads: CASSREGTQYF. In nucleotide form, the sequence is TGTGCCAGCTCACGGGAGGGGACCCAGTACTTC.